Shown below are 17 T cell receptor beta chains from a single sample sequenced in a study of T cell changes during pregnancy in multiple sclerosis. Generated by immunoSEQ multiplex PCR, the TCRdb table keeps only in-frame clones and is missing some. This table holds under 50,000 clones, 90% to 95% found once. The specimen comprised CD4+ T cells from peripheral blood mononuclear cells, sampled after pregnancy. These receptors all stem from a female donor with multiple sclerosis, enrolled in a pregnancy study.

V usage is TRBV9 and J usage is TRBJ2-5; D might be TRBD1 (6 bases). V was pared by 3 bases and J by 5 bases, with 17 bases between. The CDR3 is made up of 15 amino acids. In germline, CDR1 is SGDLS, CDR2 YYNGEE. CDR3 nucleotides: TGTGCCAGCAGCGGGGTGGGCAGGGGTTGGGAGACCCAGTACTTC. Translated: CASSGVGRGWETQYF.

The chain combines TRBV7-9 with TRBJ2-7; 7 bases align to TRBD1. The germline gives CDR1 SEHNR, CDR2 FQNEAQ (reference sequence). CDR3 size: 12 residues. V dropped 6 bases and J dropped 3; count of bases not matched to a gene: 2. The CDR3 loop reads CASRDRSYEQYF. The CDR3 bases are TGTGCCAGCAGGGACAGGAGCTACGAGCAGTACTTC.

This chain uses TRBV5-1 with TRBJ1-2, with D perhaps matching TRBD1 (6 bases). The CDR3 has 14 amino acids. Germline V gene sequence: CDR1 SGHRS, CDR2 YFSETQ. V was clipped by 0 bases and J by 0 bases, with 6 bases between them. DNA for the CDR3: TGCGCCAGCAGCTTGGACAGGGCTAACTATGGCTACACCTTC. The encoded protein is CASSLDRANYGYTF.

The chain is built from TRBV9 and TRBJ1-5, with 8 positions matching TRBD1. J was trimmed by 5 bases and V by 0 bases; bases with no gene match: 7. This CDR3 is built from 16 residues. CDR1 SGDLS and CDR2 YYNGEE come from the germline V gene. CDR3 sequence reads: CASSVGVQGADQPQHF. The CDR3 DNA reads TGTGCCAGCAGCGTAGGTGTTCAGGGGGCAGATCAGCCCCAGCATTTT.

This chain uses TRBV6-1 with TRBJ2-5; 8 bases fit TRBD1. V lost 5 bases, J lost 3 bases, and 8 bases stayed unmatched. This CDR3 has 15 residues. Germline V gene sequence: CDR1 MNHNS, CDR2 SASEGT. The CDR3 is CASSWTGMAEETQYF. The CDR3 coding sequence is TGTGCCAGCAGTTGGACAGGGATGGCCGAAGAGACCCAGTACTTC.

The chain couples TRBV11-2 to TRBJ2-2; D unclear. Germline CDR1 is SGHAT and CDR2 is FQNNGV. This CDR3 spans 15 amino acids. V shed 6 bases and J shed 2 bases, with 13 bases lying between them. The CDR3 sequence is CASSSWRKNTGELFF. The CDR3 DNA sequence: TGTGCCAGCAGTAGTTGGCGGAAAAACACCGGGGAGCTGTTTTTT.

This chain links TRBV21-1 with TRBJ2-5; TRBD1 is taken as the D call from the table, unchecked against the DNA. TRBV21-1 represents a pseudogene. The CDR3 contains 15 residues. The CDR3 sequence: CASSKRDRERETQYF. The DNA for the CDR3 is TGTGCCAGCAGCAAGCGGGACAGGGAGAGGGAGACCCAGTACTTC.

The chain carries TRBV9 and TRBJ2-1; TRBD1 matches at 7 bases. V gave up 3 bases and J gave up 3 bases; unmatched junction bases: 9. CDR3 length equals 16 residues. The germline V gene has CDR1 SGDLS and CDR2 YYNGEE. The CDR3 sequence is CASSAGQTPLYNEQFF. Written as DNA, the CDR3 is TGTGCCAGCAGCGCGGGACAGACTCCCCTCTACAATGAGCAGTTCTTC.

The genes are TRBV5-1 and TRBJ1-1; 8 nucleotides agree with TRBD1. The CDR3 is 14 residues long. CDR1 and CDR2 (germline): SGHRS, YFSETQ. V shed 3 bases and J 3 bases; nucleotides not matched to a gene: 4. In DNA form, the CDR3 reads TGCGCCAGCAGCTCGACAGGGGTGGACACTGAAGCTTTCTTT. Translated, it gives CASSSTGVDTEAFF.

The CDR3 sequence is CASSSGSGAVVYYGYTF. Here the CDR3 DNA reads TGTGCCAGCAGCTCGGGTTCAGGGGCAGTAGTATACTATGGCTACACCTTC. V gene TRBV5-4 combines with J gene TRBJ1-2, with D perhaps matching TRBD1 (6 bases). The CDR3 runs to 17 residues. Trimming pared 3 bases from V and 3 bases from J, leaving 21 bases between. Germline CDR1 reads SGHNT; CDR2 reads YYREEE (reference sequence).

The rearrangement joins TRBV6-5 to TRBJ1-3; D might be TRBD1 (5 bases). This CDR3 has 16 residues. Germline CDR1 and CDR2: MNHEY and SVGAGI. The ends were cut back, 0 bases at V and 4 bases at J, with 13 bases in the middle. The CDR3 protein is CASSYSRQGGGNTIYF. As DNA, the CDR3 is TGTGCCAGCAGTTACTCAAGGCAGGGCGGAGGAAACACCATATATTTT.

This sequence joins TRBV2 and TRBJ1-2, with D hard to call. V lost 4 bases and J 2 bases, leaving 5 bases between the germline ends. This CDR3 has 12 amino acids. Per germline, CDR1 SNHLY and CDR2 FYNNEI. The CDR3 is CASSGGNYGYTF. The CDR3 nucleotides are TGTGCCAGCAGTGGAGGGAACTATGGCTACACCTTC.

The chain links TRBV6-6 to TRBJ1-2, with 8 bases identical to TRBD1. Losses at the gene ends were 1 base for V and 6 bases for J; bases not matched to a gene: 7. CDR1 is MNHNY, CDR2 SVGAGI, per germline (reference sequence). This CDR3 is built from 15 residues. The CDR3 region is CASSYWTGRGDGYTF. DNA of the CDR3: TGTGCCAGCAGTTACTGGACAGGGAGGGGGGATGGCTACACCTTC.

The chain is built from TRBV7-3 and TRBJ2-1; TRBD2 agrees at 12 bases. Germline values: CDR1 SGHTA, CDR2 FQGTGA. The CDR3 has 15 residues. Unmatched junction bases numbered 6, after V lost 5 bases and J lost 7 bases. CDR3 in DNA: TGTGCCAGCAGCCTAGCGGGGGGGCCCGATAATGAGCAGTTCTTC. Translating it yields CASSLAGGPDNEQFF.

In its sample, this clone was seen once. This sequence joins TRBV6-5 and TRBJ1-2; D is unresolved. Germline lookup yields CDR1 MNHEY and CDR2 SVGAGI. With 7 bases removed from V and 0 bases from J, the gap between germline ends came to 12 bases. This CDR3 is 14 amino acids long. The CDR3 protein is CASNHNGANYGYTF. The CDR3 DNA sequence: TGTGCCAGCAACCACAACGGGGCTAACTATGGCTACACCTTC.

The gene calls are TRBV2 and TRBJ1-2; D is uncertain. Germline CDR1 SNHLY, CDR2 FYNNEI. Between the trimmed V and J ends, which lost 1 base and 8 bases, there was a span of 11 bases. The CDR3 covers 13 residues. The CDR3 region has the DNA TGTGCCAGCAGTGAAGACAGCGGTGGGGGCTACACCTTC. Translating it yields CASSEDSGGGYTF. Variable domain in full (rest from reference TRBV2 and TRBJ1-2): EPEVTQTPSHQVTQMGQEVILRCVPISNHLYFYWYRQILGQKVEFLVSFYNNEISEKSEIFDDQFSVERPDGSNFTLKIRSTKLEDSAMYFCASSEDSGGGYTFGSGTRLTVV.

This chain joins TRBV5-4 and TRBJ2-1; 9 bases agree with TRBD2. Germline CDR1 SGHNT, CDR2 YYREEE (reference sequence). V dropped 1 base and J dropped 4; count of bases not matched to a gene: 6. The CDR3 has 16 amino acids. The CDR3 sequence: CASSLSQAGGYNEQFF. DNA for the CDR3: TGTGCCAGCAGCTTGAGCCAAGCGGGGGGTTACAATGAGCAGTTCTTC.